The 17 T cell receptor beta chains below were found in one sample sequenced in a study of blood T cell repertoires in COVID-19 (dated by TCRdb to the early 2020s). Receptor libraries were prepared by the immunoSEQ multiplex PCR assay. TCRdb took over this immuneACCESS table, retaining in-frame rearrangements with V and J assigned. Such tables are incomplete; in checked studies, under half of the missing clones stem from an unresolved V gene, and the remainder is unexplained. Present in this sample are about 160,000 clones, approximately 80% of which were seen just once. Together, the top ten hold less than 2.5% of the sample. The sample consisted of peripheral blood. Every receptor here comes from a man between 70 and 80 years old with acute or convalescent COVID-19.

The gene calls are TRBV7-9 and TRBJ2-7; D remains ambiguous. CDR3 size: 12 residues. Germline lookup yields CDR1 SEHNR and CDR2 FQNEAQ (reference sequence). Trimming shortened V by 5 bases and J by 1 base, and 6 bases separated the two germline ends. This CDR3 reads CASSTSSYEQYF. The CDR3 nucleotides read TGTGCCAGCAGCACCAGTTCCTACGAGCAGTACTTC.

The genes are TRBV7-3 and TRBJ1-2; TRBD1 is a possible D gene (6 bases). The length of the CDR3 is 13 residues. The ends were cut back, 5 bases at V and 8 bases at J, with 15 bases in the middle. In germline, CDR1 is SGHTA, CDR2 FQGTGA. The CDR3 sequence: CASSLTGIGGYTF. The CDR3 DNA follows: TGTGCCAGCAGCCTCACAGGGATAGGGGGCTACACCTTC. Complete variable domain (other parts from reference TRBV7-3 and TRBJ1-2): GAGVSQTPSNKVTEKGKYVELRCDPISGHTALYWYRQSLGQGPEFLIYFQGTGAADDSGLPNDRFFAVRPEGSVSTLKIQRTERGDSAVYLCASSLTGIGGYTFGSGTRLTVV.

Here the CDR3 reads CATSDAGPTSGNTIYF. In DNA, the CDR3 is TGTGCCACCAGTGATGCGGGACCGACCTCTGGAAACACCATATATTTT. This sequence joins TRBV24-1 and TRBJ1-3; D perhaps matches TRBD1 (5 bases). The CDR3 is 16 residues long. The germline V gene encodes CDR1 KGHDR and CDR2 SFDVKD. Trimming removed 3 bases from V and 0 bases from J, with 11 bases in between.

The rearrangement uses TRBV3-1 (or the pseudogene TRBV3-2) and TRBJ2-3; TRBD2 might be the D (5 bases). Germline CDR1 and CDR2: LGHDT and YNNKEL (reference sequence). Trimming left V 0 bases short and J 1 base short, with 8 bases between. The CDR3 covers 15 residues. The CDR3 spells CASSQDNSGTDTQYF. CDR3 coding DNA: TGTGCCAGCAGCCAAGATAATAGCGGCACAGATACGCAGTATTTT.

The genes are TRBV7-2 and TRBJ2-2; 9 bases match TRBD2. V lost 5 bases and J lost 1; bases outside the gene matches: 5. The germline V gene encodes CDR1 SGHTA and CDR2 FQGNSA. CDR3 length: 16 residues. CDR3 DNA sequence: TGTGCCAGCAGCGCAAGACTAGCGGTGAACACCGGGGAGCTGTTTTTT. As protein: CASSARLAVNTGELFF.

This clone was observed a single time. The V call is TRBV7-9, the J call TRBJ2-5; TRBD2 matches 8 bases. The germline CDR1 and CDR2 sequences are SEHNR and FQNEAQ (reference sequence). V shed 5 bases and J 5 bases; nucleotides not matched to a gene: 13. The CDR3 is 16 amino acids. CDR3 DNA: TGTGCCAGCAGCATTCAGCCGGGGGTAGCGGGGGAGACCCAGTACTTC. It is translated as CASSIQPGVAGETQYF.

The V call is TRBV7-9, the J call TRBJ2-1, with TRBD1 matching over 11 bases. The CDR3 loop spans 15 amino acids. The germline V gene encodes CDR1 SEHNR and CDR2 FQNEAQ (reference sequence). V lost 8 bases to trimming and J lost 6 bases; unmatched junction nucleotides: 9. CDR3 in DNA: TGTGCCAGCGGGCCGAGTGGGACAGGGGGCAATGAGCAGTTCTTC. Its translation: CASGPSGTGGNEQFF.

The chain couples TRBV11-3 to TRBJ2-7, with 7 nucleotides matching TRBD2. Per the germline V gene, CDR1 is SGHNT and CDR2 is YENEEA. The ends lost 5 bases at V and 4 bases at J; junction bases unmatched: 11. CDR3 length: 15 residues. The CDR3 DNA sequence: TGTGCCAGCAGCACCCGTAGCGGGTGTTCGTACGAGCAGTACTTC. This gives the protein CASSTRSGCSYEQYF.

The chain recombines TRBV7-9 with TRBJ2-1; 8 bases fit TRBD1. Germline V gene data show CDR1 as SEHNR and CDR2 as FQNEAQ (reference sequence). J was trimmed by 6 bases and V by 1 base; bases with no gene match: 5. This CDR3 is built from 15 residues. The CDR3 DNA follows: TGTGCCAGCAGCTTAGTGGAGGACAGGGTCAATGAGCAGTTCTTC. Encoded protein: CASSLVEDRVNEQFF.

The rearrangement joins TRBV6-5 to TRBJ2-2; D gene uncertain. The CDR3 has 13 residues. The germline CDR1 and CDR2 sequences are MNHEY and SVGAGI. V shed 0 bases and J shed 7 bases, with 6 bases lying between them. The CDR3 nucleotides are TGTGCCAGCAGTTACTCGAGAGGCGGGGAGCTGTTTTTT. Translating gives CASSYSRGGELFF.

The chain employs TRBV7-9 and TRBJ1-2, with no clear D. This CDR3 is built from 11 residues. The germline CDR1 and CDR2 sequences are SEHNR and FQNEAQ (reference sequence). V gave up 5 bases and J gave up 8 bases, with 9 bases separating them. In DNA, the CDR3 is TGTGCCAGCAGCCCATCGGAGGGCTACACCTTC. Translation gives CASSPSEGYTF.

This chain uses TRBV7-2 with TRBJ1-4; 9 bases match TRBD1. J lost 5 bases, V lost 6 bases, and 4 bases had no gene match. The CDR3 runs 14 residues. Germline V gene sequence: CDR1 SGHTA, CDR2 FQGNSA. In DNA, the CDR3 is TGTGCCAGCAGTAACGGACAGGGGAATGAAAAACTGTTTTTT. Its protein product is CASSNGQGNEKLFF.

The chain uses TRBV7-9 and TRBJ2-5; D is unclear. The V and J ends lost 2 bases and 5 bases respectively, with 9 bases between them. Germline values: CDR1 SEHNR, CDR2 FQNEAQ (reference sequence). CDR3 length equals 13 residues. CDR3 protein: CASSLSSGETQYF. The DNA of the CDR3 is TGTGCCAGCAGCTTAAGTTCCGGGGAGACCCAGTACTTC.

The CDR3 reads CASSYSTEEGWPQHF. Written as DNA, the CDR3 is TGTGCCAGCAGTTACTCGACTGAGGAGGGATGGCCCCAGCATTTT. The chain is built from TRBV6-5 and TRBJ1-5; D unclear. Per germline, CDR1 MNHEY and CDR2 SVGAGI. The length of the CDR3 is 15 residues. V was cut by 0 bases and J by 9 bases, with 15 bases left in between.

J is TRBJ2-5 and V is TRBV5-1, with D possibly TRBD2 on 5 matching bases. Germline V gene sequence: CDR1 SGHRS, CDR2 YFSETQ. Trimming removed 0 bases at V and 5 bases at J, with 11 bases between. This CDR3 region has 14 residues. CDR3 sequence reads: CASSLGSGWETQYF. CDR3 bases: TGCGCCAGCAGCTTGGGGTCGGGGTGGGAGACCCAGTACTTC. The full variable domain, its missing parts supplied by reference TRBV5-1 and TRBJ2-5, is KAGVTQTPRYLIKTRGQQVTLSCSPISGHRSVSWYQQTPGQGLQFLFEYFSETQRNKGNFPGRFSGRQFSNSRSEMNVSTLELGDSALYLCASSLGSGWETQYFGPGTRLLVL.

The rearrangement joins TRBV6-4 to TRBJ2-3; 13 nucleotides agree with TRBD2. CDR3 length equals 16 residues. The V gene's germline CDR1 is MRHNA and CDR2 SNTAGT. The junction had 1 base not matched to a gene; V was cut back by 0 bases and J by 4 bases. This CDR3 reads CASSDSTSGGADTQYF. In nucleotides, the CDR3 is TGTGCCAGCAGTGACTCTACTAGCGGGGGGGCAGATACGCAGTATTTT.

This chain uses TRBV27 with TRBJ2-7, with 8 positions matching TRBD1. Losses at the gene ends were 5 bases for V and 4 bases for J; bases not matched to a gene: 10. This CDR3 is 15 amino acids long. Germline V CDR1 and CDR2: MNHEY, SMNVEV (reference sequence). DNA of the CDR3: TGTGCCAGCAGTACCTGGGGACAGGCCCCATACGAGCAGTACTTC. Its protein product is CASSTWGQAPYEQYF.